A single sample gave rise to the 10 T cell receptor beta chains below, sequenced in a study of blood T cell repertoires in COVID-19. The assay was immunoSEQ multiplex PCR, and TCRdb's table has in-frame clones only and misses some. This table holds some 150,000 clones, around four fifths found once. The sequencing sample was made of peripheral blood. All receptors derive from a woman aged 40 to 50 with active or convalescent COVID-19.

The chain combines TRBV18 with TRBJ1-1, with 8 bases matching TRBD1. J gave up 7 bases and V 0 bases, and 4 bases lay outside the gene matches. The CDR3 loop spans 14 amino acids. From germline, CDR1 is KGHSH and CDR2 LQKENI. CDR3 DNA sequence: TGTGCCAGCTCACCACCGAGGACAGGGATTGAAGCTTTCTTT. Translating gives CASSPPRTGIEAFF.

This clone is a singleton in its sample. This sequence joins TRBV21-1 and TRBJ1-3. TRBV21-1 is tagged as a pseudogene. There are 16 residues in the CDR3. Here the CDR3 DNA reads TGTGCCAGCAGCAAAGCAAGTCCACTCTCTGGAAACACCATATATTTT. It encodes CASSKASPLSGNTIYF.

This clone was detected only once. An end of the junction differs from the germline gene, which may be a read error. V and J are TRBV2 and TRBJ2-5, with D perhaps TRBD2 (5 bases). Germline CDR1 is SNHLY and CDR2 is FYNNEI. The CDR3 extends over 13 amino acids. CDR3 residues: CASSEALGILRDF. The CDR3 DNA follows: TGTGCCAGCAGTGAAGCGTTGGGGATTCTGAGGGACTTC.

The chain links TRBV9 to TRBJ2-3, with 8 positions matching TRBD2. Germline-derived CDR1 and CDR2 are SGDLS and YYNGEE. The V segment lost 2 bases and the J segment 4 bases; nucleotides outside the gene matches: 12. CDR3 length: 17 amino acids. CDR3 nucleotide sequence: TGTGCCAGCAGCGTGCCGCCGGGCGGGGGGATGCCAGATACGCAGTATTTT. It yields the protein CASSVPPGGGMPDTQYF.

The chain employs TRBV1 and TRBJ2-5; the table names TRBD2, a call not compared with the DNA. TRBV1 is listed as a pseudogene. This CDR3 region has 14 residues. The DNA of the CDR3 is TGCACCAGCAGCCAAGTAAAGCGGCGAGAGACCCAGTACTTC. It is translated as CTSSQVKRRETQYF.

V and J are TRBV6-5 and TRBJ1-5, with 7 nucleotides matching TRBD1. With 8 bases clipped from V and 1 base from J, the junction kept 2 bases outside the gene matches. The CDR3 has 13 residues. From germline, CDR1 is MNHEY and CDR2 SVGAGI. CDR3 DNA sequence: TGTGCCAGCTCACAGGGGAGCAATCAGCCCCAGCATTTT. Translated, it gives CASSQGSNQPQHF.

V and J are TRBV2 and TRBJ1-5; 10 bases align to TRBD1. The length of the CDR3 is 14 residues. V was pared by 8 bases and J by 4 bases, with 5 bases of the junction left unmatched. Germline V gives CDR1 SNHLY, CDR2 FYNNEI. In nucleotides, the CDR3 is TGTGCCAGCCAAAGGACAGGGGGTAATCAGCCCCAGCATTTT. It yields the protein CASQRTGGNQPQHF.

This clone was counted only a few times. This rearrangement joins TRBV6-6 to TRBJ2-7; 12 bases line up with TRBD2. CDR1 MNHNY and CDR2 SVGAGI come from the germline V gene (reference sequence). The CDR3 runs 14 residues. J was trimmed by 6 bases and V by 6 bases; bases with no gene match: 6. DNA of the CDR3: TGTGCCAGCAGGACTAGCGGGAGTATTCCCGAGCAGTACTTC. Amino acids: CASRTSGSIPEQYF.

The chain links TRBV15 to TRBJ1-1; TRBD1 is a possible D gene (5 bases). This CDR3 spans 14 amino acids. The ends were cut back, 5 bases at V and 3 bases at J, with 13 bases in the middle. The V gene's germline CDR1 is LNHNV and CDR2 YYDKDF (reference sequence). CDR3 nucleotides: TGTGCCACCAGCGGCAGGGTTGGGTACACTGAAGCTTTCTTT. It codes for CATSGRVGYTEAFF.

The rearrangement uses TRBV28 and TRBJ1-6; TRBD1 agrees at 9 bases. The J segment lost 8 bases and the V segment lost 6 bases, leaving 8 bases of the junction unmatched. Germline values: CDR1 MDHEN, CDR2 SYDVKM. This CDR3 has 15 amino acids. The CDR3 reads CASSPGQGEHSPLHF. The CDR3 DNA reads TGTGCCAGCAGCCCGGGACAGGGTGAGCATTCACCCCTCCACTTT.